Each of the 14 T cell receptor beta chains below was sequenced from the same sample in a study of T-cell memory formation after mild COVID-19. In TCRdb, the 5' RACE reads were re-called with MiXCR into one record per CDR3 protein. The sample records around 260,000 distinct CDR3 sequences, 15% to 20% being singletons. The sequenced sample consisted of PBMCs or a T cell subset sorted from them (not recorded which). The receptor set was obtained from a man aged 18 to 30 who had mild COVID-19 (a few samples of this study predate the infection). Cell type and time point are not known.

In this sample, this clonotype turned up many times. The rearrangement uses TRBV5-1 and TRBJ2-2; 12 bases match TRBD2. The V gene's germline CDR1 is SGHRS and CDR2 YFSETQ. The CDR3 length is 17 residues. V gave up 0 bases and J gave up 3 bases; unmatched junction bases: 3. Here the CDR3 reads CASSLASGGADTGELFF. The CDR3 DNA follows: TGCGCCAGCAGCTTGGCTAGCGGGGGGGCCGACACCGGGGAGCTGTTTTTT.

This clonotype was seen a handful of times. CDR3 residues: CASSYATDTQYF. DNA of the CDR3: TGTGCCAGCAGTTACGCTACAGATACGCAGTATTTT. The rearrangement joins TRBV6-2 or TRBV6-3 to TRBJ2-3, with D uncertain. Germline assignment: CDR1 MNHEY and CDR2 SVGEGT. The germline V and J ends were trimmed by 2 bases and 3 bases, with 3 bases remaining between them. This CDR3 has 12 amino acids.

The J gene is TRBJ1-3, the V gene TRBV15; 7 nucleotides match TRBD1. This CDR3 is built from 16 residues. CDR1 is LNHNV, CDR2 YYDKDF, per germline (reference sequence). After removal of 0 bases from V and 1 base from J, the junction contained 3 bases not matched to a gene. The chain's CDR3 is CATSREPTGSGNTIYF. In DNA, the CDR3 is TGTGCCACCAGCAGAGAGCCGACAGGGTCTGGAAACACCATATATTTT.

The rearrangement uses TRBV20-1 and TRBJ2-1; the match to TRBD2 covers 15 bases. CDR1 and CDR2 (germline): DFQATT, SNEGSKA (reference sequence). Losses at the gene ends were 5 bases for V and 8 bases for J; bases not matched to a gene: 13. This CDR3 has 17 residues. The CDR3 coding sequence is TGCAGTGCTGCCGGGACTAGCGGGAGGTTGGGAGGGTATGAGCAGTTCTTC. Protein product: CSAAGTSGRLGGYEQFF.

The rearrangement uses TRBV20-1 and TRBJ2-7, with no clear D. The CDR3 covers 13 residues. V shed 6 bases and J shed 0 bases, with 12 bases lying between them. Looked up from germline, CDR1 is DFQATT and CDR2 is SNEGSKA (reference sequence). CDR3 coding DNA: TGCAGTGCCCCTCTTGGTACCTCCTACGAGCAGTACGTC. It codes for CSAPLGTSYEQYV.

This chain links TRBV12-3 or TRBV12-4 with TRBJ1-1; unclear D gene. The ends were cut back, 7 bases at V and 0 bases at J, with 12 bases in the middle. The CDR3 loop spans 14 amino acids. CDR3 amino acids: CASKGTGLNTEAFF. The CDR3 DNA is TGTGCCAGCAAAGGAACTGGCCTGAACACTGAAGCTTTCTTT.

This clonotype was seen more than once but under ten times. This sequence joins TRBV4-2 and TRBJ1-6, with a possible D match to TRBD1 (5 bases). The V and J ends lost 1 base and 5 bases respectively, with 12 bases between them. This CDR3 contains 16 residues. Germline V gives CDR1 LGHNA, CDR2 YNFKEQ. DNA for the CDR3: TGTGCCAGCAGCCAAGCTGGGGCAGAAAATAATTCACCCCTCCACTTT. Protein sequence: CASSQAGAENNSPLHF.

This clonotype was recorded only once. The V and J genes are TRBV19 and TRBJ2-3, with D perhaps given as TRBD1 or TRBD2 (5 bases each). The length of the CDR3 is 16 residues. V was pared by 3 bases and J by 3 bases, with 16 bases between. Germline V gene lookup returns CDR1 LNHDA and CDR2 SQIVND (reference sequence). This chain's CDR3 is CASSMRSGRTTDTQYF. CDR3 DNA: TGTGCCAGTAGTATGAGGTCAGGGCGGACTACAGATACGCAGTATTTT.

The sample holds a few counts of this clonotype. The rearrangement joins TRBV9 to TRBJ2-5; D may be TRBD1 (7 bases). The CDR3 contains 14 residues. V was pared by 5 bases and J by 4 bases, with 15 bases between. Germline values: CDR1 SGDLS, CDR2 YYNGEE. CDR3 sequence (DNA): TGTGCCAGCAGTACCAGGGGGGTCCCAGAGACCCAGTACTTC. Amino acids: CASSTRGVPETQYF.

This clonotype was detected only a few times. This chain uses TRBV6-6 with TRBJ2-3; 11 nucleotides line up with TRBD2. There are 15 residues in the CDR3. J lost 6 bases, V lost 7 bases, and 9 bases had no gene match. The germline V gene encodes CDR1 MNHNY and CDR2 SVGAGI (reference sequence). The CDR3 reads CASTISGGARDTQYF. The CDR3 nucleotides are TGTGCCAGCACCATTAGCGGGGGGGCCAGGGATACGCAGTATTTT.

This clonotype came up a few times. The chain joins TRBV4-1 to TRBJ1-2, with D possibly being TRBD1 (6 bases). The CDR3 covers 20 residues. The V end lost 1 base, the J end lost 0 bases, and 24 bases lay between the germline ends. Germline CDR1 MGHRA, CDR2 YSYEKL. This CDR3 is CASSQGGGAVSLPSNYGYTF. CDR3 DNA sequence: TGCGCCAGCAGCCAAGGTGGGGGGGCGGTTTCCCTCCCGTCTAACTATGGCTACACCTTC.

V and J are TRBV18 and TRBJ2-2, with TRBD2 matching 8 bases. Per the germline V gene, CDR1 is KGHSH and CDR2 is LQKENI. The CDR3 runs to 17 residues. Trimming removed 2 bases from V and 5 bases from J; junction bases left unmatched: 10. Here the CDR3 DNA reads TGTGCCAGCTCACCATCGGGGGGGCCAGGTTGGACCGGGGAGCTGTTTTTT. It is translated as CASSPSGGPGWTGELFF.

This clonotype showed up just a few times. V gene TRBV7-9 combines with J gene TRBJ1-2; possibly TRBD1 for D (5 bases). The CDR3 is 15 amino acids. The germline gives CDR1 SEHNR, CDR2 FQNEAQ (reference sequence). V was shortened by 5 bases and J by 3 bases, with 16 bases between the two germline ends. CDR3 sequence: CASSRREGLDYGYTF. In DNA, the CDR3 is TGTGCCAGCAGCCGACGGGAGGGGCTGGACTATGGCTACACCTTC. Full variable domain (outside the CDR3, taken from reference TRBV7-9 and TRBJ1-2): DTGVSQNPRHKITKRGQNVTFRCDPISEHNRLYWYRQTLGQGPEFLTYFQNEAQLEKSRLLSDRFSAERPKGSFSTLEIQRTEQGDSAMYLCASSRREGLDYGYTFGSGTRLTVV.

This chain's CDR3 is CASSLHNSLETQYF. The CDR3 DNA reads TGTGCCAGCAGTTTGCACAACAGTTTGGAGACCCAGTACTTC. V usage is TRBV28 and J usage is TRBJ2-5; D not resolved. This CDR3 region has 14 residues. The ends were cut back, 3 bases at V and 5 bases at J, with 13 bases in the middle. The germline V gene encodes CDR1 MDHEN and CDR2 SYDVKM.